Presented here are 8 T cell receptor beta chains from one specimen sequenced in a study of T cells expressing NK-cell markers. One entry per CDR3 protein, without DNA, is what TCRdb gives after re-calling the 5' RACE reads. The repertoire shows 200,000 to 300,000 distinct CDR3 sequences; the top ten hold around 4.2%. Sequencing used blood T cells: a sorted CD56 or NKG2C T cell subset, CD4+ or CD8+ T cells, or bulk PBMC T cells (not recorded which). The receptors here all came from a woman between 18 and 69 years old in good health.

The rearrangement joins TRBV20-1 to TRBJ1-5; TCRdb indicates TRBD1, and absent DNA this call remains unverified. CDR1 DFQATT and CDR2 SNEGSKA come from the germline V gene (reference sequence). This CDR3 contains 15 residues. CDR3 sequence: CSAPFAGIGNQPQHF.

This rearrangement joins TRBV18 to TRBJ2-7; the TCRdb D gene call, TRBD1, has no DNA to confirm it. Germline V gene sequence: CDR1 KGHSH, CDR2 LQKENI. CDR3 size: 13 residues. CDR3 residues: CASSSGQGGEQYF.

The V call is TRBV7-6, the J call TRBJ1-6; TCRdb returns TRBD1, unconfirmable since there is no DNA. CDR3 length: 15 residues. Germline values: CDR1 SGHVS, CDR2 FNYEAQ. The CDR3 sequence is CASSLGTDNSSPLHF.

V is TRBV4-2 and J is TRBJ2-7. The CDR3 length is 16 residues. Germline V gene lookup returns CDR1 LGHNA and CDR2 YNFKEQ. The CDR3 here is CASSQDFRTGISEQYF.

The rearrangement uses TRBV6-1 and TRBJ2-5; TCRdb designates TRBD2, a call that cannot be tested without DNA. The CDR3 is made up of 14 amino acids. Per germline, CDR1 MNHNS and CDR2 SASEGT. CDR3 loop: CASKPGLAEETQYF.

The rearrangement links TRBV6-1 to TRBJ2-7. Germline loops: CDR1 MNHNS, CDR2 SASEGT. CDR3 length: 13 amino acids. CDR3: CASRPSSSYEQYF.

CDR3 protein: CASSPSQEVLNSPLHF. The rearrangement uses TRBV7-2 and TRBJ1-6. This CDR3 has 16 amino acids. Germline assignment: CDR1 SGHTA and CDR2 FQGNSA. Drawing the rest from reference TRBV7-2 and TRBJ1-6, the complete variable domain is GAGVSQSPSNKVTEKGKDVELRCDPISGHTALYWYRQSLGQGLEFLIYFQGNSAPDKSGLPSDRFSAERTGGSVSTLTIQRTQQEDSAVYLCASSPSQEVLNSPLHFGNGTRLTVT.

The chain employs TRBV29-1 and TRBJ2-2; the D call from TCRdb, TRBD1, cannot be confirmed without DNA. The CDR3 extends over 14 amino acids. From germline, CDR1 is SQVTM and CDR2 ANQGSEA. CDR3 residues: CSGSGTGHTGELFF.